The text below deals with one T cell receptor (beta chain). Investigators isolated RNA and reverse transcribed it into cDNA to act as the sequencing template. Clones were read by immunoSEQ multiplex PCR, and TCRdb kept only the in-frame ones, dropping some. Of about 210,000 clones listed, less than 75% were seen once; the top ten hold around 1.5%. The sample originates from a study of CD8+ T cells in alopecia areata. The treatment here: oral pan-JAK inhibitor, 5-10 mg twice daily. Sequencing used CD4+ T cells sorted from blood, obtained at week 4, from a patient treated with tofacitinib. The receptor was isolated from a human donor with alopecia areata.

The CDR3 loop is CSARAPGGYTF. The CDR3 DNA reads as TGCAGTGCTAGAGCTCCCGGTGGCTACACCTTC. The gene calls are TRBV20-1 and TRBJ1-2; D unclear. Trimming stripped 1 base from V and 7 bases from J, with 7 bases between. This CDR3 has 11 residues. The germline gives CDR1 DFQATT, CDR2 SNEGSKA (reference sequence).